These 13 T cell receptor beta chains were all obtained from the same sample, sequenced in a study of cytomegalovirus exposure and HLA in healthy donors (dated by TCRdb to about 2017). The library was produced with the immunoSEQ multiplex PCR assay. For the multiplex PCR, a mixture combining 60 forward primers for TCR Vbeta segments and 13 reverse primers for TCR Jbeta segments was used. The source is immuneACCESS, and TCRdb retained only in-frame sequences with V and J called. Part of the clones is not carried over; for the studies checked, unresolved V genes explain less than half of this, and the remainder is unexplained. Within this sample are 150,000 to 200,000 clones, with 75% to 85% of them counted one time only. Under 8% of the sample comes from the top ten. The material sequenced was PBMCs. The receptors shown here come from a man aged 50 to 59 in good health and CMV-seropositive.

The chain recombines TRBV6-1 with TRBJ1-1; tentatively, D is TRBD1 (5 bases). Trimming took off 10 bases at V and 0 bases at J, with 12 bases between the two ends. This CDR3 is built from 13 residues. Germline CDR1 reads MNHNS; CDR2 reads SASEGT. The CDR3 sequence: CATSDTLNTEAFF. The CDR3 bases are TGTGCCACCTCGGACACCTTGAACACTGAAGCTTTCTTT.

The chain combines TRBV5-8 with TRBJ2-3, with TRBD2 matching over 12 bases. Losses at the gene ends were 2 bases for V and 1 base for J; bases not matched to a gene: 8. The CDR3 sequence is 18 residues long. Per germline, CDR1 SGHTS and CDR2 YDEGEE. CDR3 amino acids: CASSFGGTSGFGTDTQYF. The CDR3 DNA reads TGTGCCAGCAGCTTCGGTGGGACTAGCGGGTTCGGCACAGATACGCAGTATTTT.

The V gene is TRBV11-1, the J gene TRBJ1-6, with 7 positions matching TRBD1. V shed 5 bases and J 5 bases; nucleotides not matched to a gene: 3. This CDR3 region has 14 residues. Germline V gene sequence: CDR1 SGHAT, CDR2 FQDESV (reference sequence). The CDR3 loop is CASSRTGNNSPLHF. The CDR3 coding sequence is TGTGCCAGCAGCCGGACAGGAAATAATTCACCCCTCCACTTT.

The chain is built from TRBV5-1 and TRBJ2-3; TRBD2 might be the D (6 bases). CDR1 and CDR2 (germline): SGHRS, YFSETQ. This CDR3 is 15 amino acids long. The germline V and J ends were trimmed by 0 bases and 2 bases, with 10 bases remaining between them. CDR3 region: CASSLASAHTDTQYF. For the CDR3, the DNA is TGCGCCAGCAGCTTGGCTAGCGCCCACACAGATACGCAGTATTTT.

The rearrangement joins TRBV7-2 to TRBJ1-1, with D perhaps matching TRBD1 (5 bases). The V and J ends lost 5 bases and 10 bases respectively, with 23 bases between them. This CDR3 region has 15 residues. The germline gives CDR1 SGHTA, CDR2 FQGNSA. CDR3 protein: CASSATARVGQGAFF. The CDR3 DNA sequence: TGTGCCAGCAGCGCGACAGCAAGGGTAGGTCAAGGAGCTTTCTTT.

This clone was detected only once. The gene calls are TRBV7-2 and TRBJ2-3, with D maybe TRBD2 (5 bases). This CDR3 has 15 residues. Germline V lookup: CDR1 SGHTA, CDR2 FQGNSA. Trimming removed 3 bases at V and 2 bases at J, with 12 bases between. The chain's CDR3 is CASSFGLINTDTQYF. The CDR3 nucleotides read TGTGCCAGCAGCTTCGGACTGATTAACACAGATACGCAGTATTTT.

The genes are TRBV12-5 and TRBJ1-5, with TRBD1 matching over 8 bases. Germline values: CDR1 LGHNT, CDR2 FRNRAP. V shed 6 bases and J 2 bases; nucleotides not matched to a gene: 9. The CDR3 sequence is 16 residues long. The CDR3 sequence: CASGTTGADRNQPQHF. The DNA of the CDR3 is TGTGCTAGTGGCACGACAGGGGCGGATCGCAATCAGCCCCAGCATTTT. Full variable domain (remainder filled in from reference TRBV12-5 and TRBJ1-5): DARVTQTPRHKVTEMGQEVTMRCQPILGHNTVFWYRQTMMQGLELLAYFRNRAPLDDSGMPKDRFSAEMPDATLATLKIQPSEPRDSAVYFCASGTTGADRNQPQHFGDGTRLSIL.

The CDR3 region is CASSLTSGGLSRNEQFF. The CDR3 DNA follows: TGTGCCAGCAGTCTAACTAGCGGGGGGTTAAGCCGCAATGAGCAGTTCTTC. The genes are TRBV4-2 and TRBJ2-1; 12 bases agree with TRBD2. Looked up from germline, CDR1 is LGHNA and CDR2 is YNFKEQ. The CDR3 has 17 residues. Losses at the gene ends were 6 bases for V and 6 bases for J; bases not matched to a gene: 12.

J is TRBJ2-1 and V is TRBV27; D may be TRBD2 (5 bases). Between the trimmed V and J ends, which lost 6 bases and 6 bases, there was a span of 18 bases. The CDR3 length is 15 residues. Germline V gene lookup returns CDR1 MNHEY and CDR2 SMNVEV (reference sequence). As DNA, the CDR3 is TGTGCCAGCAGGCCAGCGGTATTCGGGCGCAATGAGCAGTTCTTC. It is translated as CASRPAVFGRNEQFF.

The CDR3 here is CASTPLGQLNTEAFF. In nucleotides, the CDR3 is TGTGCCAGCACCCCCCTGGGACAGCTGAACACTGAAGCTTTCTTT. V is TRBV9 and J is TRBJ1-1, with 7 bases matching TRBD1. Germline-derived CDR1 and CDR2 are SGDLS and YYNGEE. This CDR3 has 15 residues. J lost 0 bases, V lost 6 bases, and 8 bases had no gene match.

This clone has just a few counts. The chain carries TRBV4-1 and TRBJ1-2; 7 bases match TRBD1. Trimming at V came to 5 bases and at J to 3 bases, leaving 6 bases not matched to a gene. Per the germline V gene, CDR1 is MGHRA and CDR2 is YSYEKL. The CDR3 is made up of 14 amino acids. Written as DNA, the CDR3 is TGCGCCAGCAGCACGCGTCAGGGGGACTATGGCTACACCTTC. Translated: CASSTRQGDYGYTF.

As regards this clone: The junction differs from germline at one of its ends, possibly a read error. V and J are TRBV6-5 and TRBJ2-2; TRBD2 matches at 10 bases. Germline-derived CDR1 and CDR2 are MNHEY and SVGAGI. This CDR3 contains 16 residues. CDR3 sequence: CASSYSSGGAAGGLFF. CDR3 coding DNA: TGTGCCAGCAGTTACTCGAGCGGGGGGGCCGCCGGGGGGCTGTTTTTT.

V usage is TRBV5-1 and J usage is TRBJ2-7, with 8 positions matching TRBD2. CDR1 and CDR2 (germline): SGHRS, YFSETQ. The CDR3 sequence is 15 residues long. V dropped 4 bases and J dropped 5; count of bases not matched to a gene: 11. The CDR3 DNA follows: TGCGCCAGCAGCCCATACGGGAGGGCCATCGACGAGCAGTACGTC. It encodes CASSPYGRAIDEQYV.